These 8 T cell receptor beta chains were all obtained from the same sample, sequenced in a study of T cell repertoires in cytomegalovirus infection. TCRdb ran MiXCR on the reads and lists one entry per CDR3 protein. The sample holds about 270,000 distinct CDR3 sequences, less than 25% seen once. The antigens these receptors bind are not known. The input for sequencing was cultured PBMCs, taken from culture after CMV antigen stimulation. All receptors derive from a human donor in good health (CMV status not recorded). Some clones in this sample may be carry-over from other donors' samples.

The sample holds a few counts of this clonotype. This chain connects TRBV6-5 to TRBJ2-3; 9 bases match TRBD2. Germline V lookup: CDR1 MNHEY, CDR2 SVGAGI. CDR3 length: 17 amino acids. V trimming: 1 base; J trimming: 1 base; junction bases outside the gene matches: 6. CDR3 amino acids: CASSYYRLAAGTDTQYF. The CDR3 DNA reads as TGTGCCAGCAGTTACTACCGACTAGCGGCTGGCACAGATACGCAGTATTTT.

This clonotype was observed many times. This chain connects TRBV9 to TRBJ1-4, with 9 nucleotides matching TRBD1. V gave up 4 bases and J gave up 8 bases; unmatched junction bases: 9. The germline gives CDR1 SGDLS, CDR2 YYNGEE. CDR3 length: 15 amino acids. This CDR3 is CASSPSTGGGEKLFF. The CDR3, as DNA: TGTGCCAGCAGCCCTTCGACAGGGGGTGGCGAAAAACTGTTTTTT. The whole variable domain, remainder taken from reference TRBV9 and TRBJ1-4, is DSGVTQTPKHLITATGQRVTLRCSPRSGDLSVYWYQQSLDQGLQFLIQYYNGEERAKGNILERFSAQQFPDLHSELNLSSLELGDSALYFCASSPSTGGGEKLFFGSGTQLSVL.

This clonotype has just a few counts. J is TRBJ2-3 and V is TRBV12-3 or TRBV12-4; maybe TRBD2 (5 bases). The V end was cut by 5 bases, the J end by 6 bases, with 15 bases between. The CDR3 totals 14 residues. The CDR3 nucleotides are TGTGCCAGCAGTCAGGATAGCGCGTCCGATACGCAGTATTTT. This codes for CASSQDSASDTQYF.

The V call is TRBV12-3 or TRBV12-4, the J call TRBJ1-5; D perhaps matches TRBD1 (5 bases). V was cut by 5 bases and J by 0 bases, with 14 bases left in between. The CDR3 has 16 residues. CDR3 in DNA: TGTGCCAGCAGTCCCTTGGGGCAAAATAGCAATCAGCCCCAGCATTTT. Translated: CASSPLGQNSNQPQHF.

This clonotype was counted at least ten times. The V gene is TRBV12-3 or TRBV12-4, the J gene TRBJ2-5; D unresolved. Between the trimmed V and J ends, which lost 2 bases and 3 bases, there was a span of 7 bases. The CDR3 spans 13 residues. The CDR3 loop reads CASSLRRKETQYF. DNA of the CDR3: TGTGCCAGCAGTTTAAGGCGGAAAGAGACCCAGTACTTC.

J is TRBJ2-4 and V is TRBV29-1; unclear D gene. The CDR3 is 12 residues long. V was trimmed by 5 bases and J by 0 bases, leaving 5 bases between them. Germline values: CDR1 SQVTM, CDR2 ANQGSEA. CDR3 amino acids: CSVQLAKNIQYF. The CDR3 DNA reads TGCAGCGTTCAGCTAGCCAAAAACATTCAGTACTTC.

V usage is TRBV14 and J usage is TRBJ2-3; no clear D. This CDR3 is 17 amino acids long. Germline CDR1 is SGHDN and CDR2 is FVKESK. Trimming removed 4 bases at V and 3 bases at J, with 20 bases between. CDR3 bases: TGTGCCAGCAGCCCGTGGGGAACGGAGAGGATGACAGATACGCAGTATTTT. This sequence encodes CASSPWGTERMTDTQYF.

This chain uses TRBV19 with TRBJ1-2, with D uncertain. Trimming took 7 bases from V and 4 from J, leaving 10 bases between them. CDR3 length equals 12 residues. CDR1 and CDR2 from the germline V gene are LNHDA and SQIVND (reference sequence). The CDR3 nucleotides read TGTGCCAGTACCAGTTACACCTATGGCTACACCTTC. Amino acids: CASTSYTYGYTF.